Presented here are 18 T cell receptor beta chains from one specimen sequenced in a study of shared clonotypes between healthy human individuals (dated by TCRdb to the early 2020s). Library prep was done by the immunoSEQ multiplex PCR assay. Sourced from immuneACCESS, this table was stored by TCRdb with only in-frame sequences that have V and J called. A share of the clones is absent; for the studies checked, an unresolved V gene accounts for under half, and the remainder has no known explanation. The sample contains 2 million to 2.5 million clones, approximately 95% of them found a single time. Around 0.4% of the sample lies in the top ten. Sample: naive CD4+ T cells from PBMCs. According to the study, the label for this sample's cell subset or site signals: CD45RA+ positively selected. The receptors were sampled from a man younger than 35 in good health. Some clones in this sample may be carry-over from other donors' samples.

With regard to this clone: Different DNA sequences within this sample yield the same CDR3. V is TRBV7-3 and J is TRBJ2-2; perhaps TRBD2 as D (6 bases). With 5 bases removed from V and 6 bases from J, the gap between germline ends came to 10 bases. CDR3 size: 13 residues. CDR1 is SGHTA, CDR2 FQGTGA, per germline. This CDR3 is CASSPRGAGELFF. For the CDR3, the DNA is TGTGCCAGCAGCCCCCGCGGGGCCGGGGAGCTGTTTTTT.

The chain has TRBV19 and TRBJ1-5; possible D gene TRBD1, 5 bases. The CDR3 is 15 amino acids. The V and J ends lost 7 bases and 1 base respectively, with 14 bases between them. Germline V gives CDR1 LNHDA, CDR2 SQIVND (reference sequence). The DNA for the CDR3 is TGTGCCAGTACCGCAGGGCCAAGGAGCAATCAGCCCCAGCATTTT. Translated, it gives CASTAGPRSNQPQHF.

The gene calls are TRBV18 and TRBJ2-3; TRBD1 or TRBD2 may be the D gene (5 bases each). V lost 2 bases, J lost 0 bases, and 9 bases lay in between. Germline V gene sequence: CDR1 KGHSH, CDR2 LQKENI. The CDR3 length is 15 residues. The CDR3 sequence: CASSPNRGSTDTQYF. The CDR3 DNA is TGTGCCAGCTCACCAAACCGGGGCAGCACAGATACGCAGTATTTT.

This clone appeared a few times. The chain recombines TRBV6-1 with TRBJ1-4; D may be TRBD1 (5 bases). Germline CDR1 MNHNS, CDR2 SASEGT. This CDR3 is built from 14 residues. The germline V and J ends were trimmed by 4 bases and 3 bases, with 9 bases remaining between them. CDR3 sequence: CASSGGTANEKLFF. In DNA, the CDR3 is TGTGCCAGCAGTGGGGGGACGGCTAATGAAAAACTGTTTTTT.

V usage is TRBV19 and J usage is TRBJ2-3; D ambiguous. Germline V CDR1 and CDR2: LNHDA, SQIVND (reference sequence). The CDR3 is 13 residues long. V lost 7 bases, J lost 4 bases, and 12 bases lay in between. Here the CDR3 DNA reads TGTGCCAGTACCTTCTGGTACTCAGATACGCAGTATTTT. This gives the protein CASTFWYSDTQYF. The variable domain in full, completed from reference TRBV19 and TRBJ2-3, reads DGGITQSPKYLFRKEGQNVTLSCEQNLNHDAMYWYRQDPGQGLRLIYYSQIVNDFQKGDIAEGYSVSREKKESFPLTVTSAQKNPTAFYLCASTFWYSDTQYFGPGTRLTVL.

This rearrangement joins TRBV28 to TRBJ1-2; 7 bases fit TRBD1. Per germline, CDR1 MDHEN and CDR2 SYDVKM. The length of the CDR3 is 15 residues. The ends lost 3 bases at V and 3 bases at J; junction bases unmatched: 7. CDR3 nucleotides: TGTGCCAGCAGTTTGCACAGGGGAAGTGACTATGGCTACACCTTC. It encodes CASSLHRGSDYGYTF.

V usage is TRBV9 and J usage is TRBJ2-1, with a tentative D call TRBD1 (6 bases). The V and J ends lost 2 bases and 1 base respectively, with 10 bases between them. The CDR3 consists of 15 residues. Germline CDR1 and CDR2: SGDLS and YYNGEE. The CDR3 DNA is TGTGCCAGCAGCGTTGGGGACAAATCCTACAATGAGCAGTTCTTC. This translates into CASSVGDKSYNEQFF.

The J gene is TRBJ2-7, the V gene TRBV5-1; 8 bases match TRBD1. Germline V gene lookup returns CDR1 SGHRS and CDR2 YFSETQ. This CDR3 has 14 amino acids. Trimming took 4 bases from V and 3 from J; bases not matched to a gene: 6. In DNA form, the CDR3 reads TGCGCCAGCAGCCGGGGACAGGCTATCTACGAGCAGTACTTC. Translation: CASSRGQAIYEQYF.

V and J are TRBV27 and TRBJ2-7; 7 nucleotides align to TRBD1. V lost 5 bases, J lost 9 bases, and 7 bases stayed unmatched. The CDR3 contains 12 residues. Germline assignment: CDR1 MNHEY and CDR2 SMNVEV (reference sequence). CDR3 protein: CASSLNRGVQYF. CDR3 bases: TGTGCCAGCAGTCTGAACAGGGGTGTGCAGTACTTC.

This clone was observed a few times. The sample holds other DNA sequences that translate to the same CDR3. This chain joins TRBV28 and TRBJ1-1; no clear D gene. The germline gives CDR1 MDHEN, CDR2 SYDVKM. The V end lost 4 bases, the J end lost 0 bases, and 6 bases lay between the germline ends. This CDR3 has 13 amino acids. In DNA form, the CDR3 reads TGTGCCAGCAGTTCCCCACTGAACACTGAAGCTTTCTTT. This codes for CASSSPLNTEAFF.

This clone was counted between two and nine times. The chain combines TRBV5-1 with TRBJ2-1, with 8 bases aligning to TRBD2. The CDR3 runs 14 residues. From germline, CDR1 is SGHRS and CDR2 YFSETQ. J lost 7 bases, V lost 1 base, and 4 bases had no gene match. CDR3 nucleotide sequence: TGCGCCAGCAGCTTGAATAGCGGGATGAATGAGCAGTTCTTC. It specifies CASSLNSGMNEQFF.

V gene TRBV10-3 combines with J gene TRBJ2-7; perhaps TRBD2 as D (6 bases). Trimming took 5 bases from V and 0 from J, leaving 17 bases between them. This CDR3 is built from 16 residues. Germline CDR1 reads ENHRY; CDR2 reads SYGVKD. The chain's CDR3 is CAISFPPGRSSYEQYF. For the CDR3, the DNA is TGTGCCATCAGTTTCCCCCCGGGGAGGAGCTCCTACGAGCAGTACTTC.

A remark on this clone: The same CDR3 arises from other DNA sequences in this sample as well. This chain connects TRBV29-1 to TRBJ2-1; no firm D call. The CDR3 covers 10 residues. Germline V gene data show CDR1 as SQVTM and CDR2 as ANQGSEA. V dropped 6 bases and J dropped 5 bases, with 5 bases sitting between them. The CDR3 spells CSVSNNEQFF. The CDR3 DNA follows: TGCAGCGTAAGCAACAATGAGCAGTTCTTC.

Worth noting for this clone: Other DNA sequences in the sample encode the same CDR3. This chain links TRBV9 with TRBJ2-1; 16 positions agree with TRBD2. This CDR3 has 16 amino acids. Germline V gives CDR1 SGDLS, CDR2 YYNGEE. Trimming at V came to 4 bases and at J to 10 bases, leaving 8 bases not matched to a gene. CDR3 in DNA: TGTGCCAGCAGCCCGAGCCCGGGACTAGCGGGAGGGGAGCAGTTCTTC. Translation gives CASSPSPGLAGGEQFF.

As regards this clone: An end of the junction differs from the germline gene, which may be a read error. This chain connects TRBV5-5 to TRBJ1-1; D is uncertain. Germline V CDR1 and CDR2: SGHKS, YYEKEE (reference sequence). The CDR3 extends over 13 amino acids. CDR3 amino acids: CASTLAVNTEAFF. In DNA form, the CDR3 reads TGTGCCAGCACCTTGGCGGTGAACACTGAAGCTTTCTTT.

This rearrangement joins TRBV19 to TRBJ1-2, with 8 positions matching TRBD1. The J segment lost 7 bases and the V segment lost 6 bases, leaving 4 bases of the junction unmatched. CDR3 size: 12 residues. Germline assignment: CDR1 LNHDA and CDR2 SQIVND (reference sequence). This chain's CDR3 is CASSDRGSGYTF. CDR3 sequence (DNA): TGTGCCAGTAGCGACAGGGGTAGTGGCTACACCTTC.

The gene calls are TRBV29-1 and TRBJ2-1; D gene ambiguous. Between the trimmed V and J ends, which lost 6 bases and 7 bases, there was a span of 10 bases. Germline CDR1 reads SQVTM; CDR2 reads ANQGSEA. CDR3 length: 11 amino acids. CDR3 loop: CSVSNLNEQFF. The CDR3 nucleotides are TGCAGCGTCAGCAACTTGAATGAGCAGTTCTTC.

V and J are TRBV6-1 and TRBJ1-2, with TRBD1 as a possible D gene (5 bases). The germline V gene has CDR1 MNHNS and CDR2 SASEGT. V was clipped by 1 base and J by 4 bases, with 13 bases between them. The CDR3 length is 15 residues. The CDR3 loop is CASSEGRGQLYGYTF. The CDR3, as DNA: TGTGCCAGCAGTGAAGGGAGGGGCCAGCTCTATGGCTACACCTTC.